Shown below are 10 T cell receptor beta chains from a single sample sequenced in a study of T cells in Graves' hyperthyroidism and ophthalmopathy. Amplification of TCR beta CDR3 regions used RNA as the template. A set of HTBI primers served as the primers for a first-round RT-PCR of the TCR CDR3. One entry per CDR3 protein, called by TCRdb with MiXCR from the multiplex PCR reads. The sample yields about 700,000 distinct CDR3 sequences, less than 45% seen once. Sequenced: peripheral blood or thyroid tissue (not recorded which). The source of these receptors is an adult man with Graves' disease, either hyperthyroidism or ophthalmopathy (not recorded which).

The gene calls are TRBV5-1 and TRBJ2-7; 14 bases line up with TRBD2. This CDR3 spans 15 amino acids. Trimming removed 5 bases from V and 4 bases from J; junction bases left unmatched: 5. The germline CDR1 and CDR2 sequences are SGHRS and YFSETQ. The CDR3 here is CASRGGTSGSYEQYF. The CDR3 DNA sequence: TGCGCCAGCAGGGGTGGGACTAGCGGGAGTTACGAGCAGTACTTC.

This clonotype has ten or more counts. The chain couples TRBV2 to TRBJ2-7; no clear D. The germline V and J ends were trimmed by 4 bases and 3 bases, with 7 bases remaining between them. The CDR3 loop spans 12 amino acids. Germline CDR1 reads SNHLY; CDR2 reads FYNNEI. Here the CDR3 reads CASSGRFYEQYF. CDR3 nucleotide sequence: TGTGCCAGCAGTGGACGGTTCTACGAGCAGTACTTC.

The table lists this clonotype with many counts. The CDR3: CASSLQLAGGAYEQYF. The CDR3 DNA reads as TGTGCCAGCAGCTTACAACTAGCGGGGGGCGCCTACGAGCAGTACTTC. The chain employs TRBV7-2 and TRBJ2-7; 12 bases match TRBD2. This CDR3 comprises 16 residues. In germline, CDR1 is SGHTA, CDR2 FQGNSA. The V and J ends lost 2 bases and 2 bases, in that order; junction bases with no gene match: 4.

The rearrangement joins TRBV10-3 to TRBJ2-5; 9 bases match TRBD1. CDR3 length: 14 amino acids. Germline values: CDR1 ENHRY, CDR2 SYGVKD. Trimming took 6 bases from V and 5 from J; bases not matched to a gene: 7. CDR3 DNA: TGTGCCATCAGGCCGGACAGGGGATCGGAGACCCAGTACTTC. Its translation: CAIRPDRGSETQYF.

This clonotype has a count of ten or more. In DNA form, the CDR3 reads TGTGCCAGCAGCCCACAACGGGGAGGAGGAGCTGGCTACACCTTC. The encoded protein is CASSPQRGGGAGYTF. The chain is built from TRBV7-2 and TRBJ1-2, with D hard to call. This CDR3 contains 15 residues. Germline CDR1 is SGHTA and CDR2 is FQGNSA. The V end was cut by 5 bases, the J end by 7 bases, with 20 bases between.

The rearrangement joins TRBV7-2 to TRBJ1-1; a possible D gene is TRBD1 (6 bases). Germline V lookup: CDR1 SGHTA, CDR2 FQGNSA. This CDR3 comprises 17 residues. Trimming took off 3 bases at V and 1 base at J, with 18 bases between the two ends. CDR3 region: CASSLGRGFFPNTEAFF. The CDR3 coding sequence is TGTGCCAGCAGCTTGGGCAGGGGCTTTTTTCCGAACACTGAAGCTTTCTTT.

The chain couples TRBV5-6 to TRBJ1-4; 8 bases are a match to TRBD1. The CDR3 sequence is 13 residues long. In germline, CDR1 is SGHDT, CDR2 YYEEEE. The V segment lost 4 bases and the J segment 8 bases; nucleotides outside the gene matches: 4. The DNA for the CDR3 is TGTGCCAGCAGCAACGACAGGGGCGAAAAACTGTTTTTT. Encoded protein: CASSNDRGEKLFF.

V and J are TRBV2 and TRBJ1-6; D is undetermined. Germline loops: CDR1 SNHLY, CDR2 FYNNEI. V was pared by 6 bases and J by 6 bases, with 18 bases between. CDR3 length: 16 residues. The CDR3 reads CASSARPPSVNSPLHF. The CDR3 DNA is TGTGCCAGCAGCGCACGCCCCCCGTCCGTTAATTCACCCCTCCACTTT.

This clonotype was seen repeatedly, ten times or more. The chain couples TRBV25-1 to TRBJ2-5; 10 bases map to TRBD1. This CDR3 is 16 amino acids long. V shed 4 bases, J shed 5 bases, and the junction held 10 bases outside the gene matches. Germline V gives CDR1 MGHDK, CDR2 SYGVNS. CDR3 DNA sequence: TGTGCCAGCAGTGTCCGGACAGGGGGTATTAAGGAGACCCAGTACTTC. Translating it yields CASSVRTGGIKETQYF.

A word on this clonotype: The germline gene is not matched at one end of the junction; a read error may be the cause. The chain is built from TRBV7-9 and TRBJ2-1; no clear D gene. There are 11 residues in the CDR3. Germline V lookup: CDR1 SEHNR, CDR2 FQNEAQ (reference sequence). CDR3 in amino acids: CASSPEREQFF. For the CDR3, the DNA is TGTGCCAGCAGCCCGGAGCGTGAGCAGTTTTTC. Using reference TRBV7-9 and TRBJ2-1 for the parts outside the CDR3, the full variable domain is DTGVSQNPRHKITKRGQNVTFRCDPISEHNRLYWYRQTLGQGPEFLTYFQNEAQLEKSRLLSDRFSAERPKGSFSTLEIQRTEQGDSAMYLCASSPEREQFFGPGTRLTVL.